This T cell receptor beta chain was sequenced in a study of T cells in Graves' hyperthyroidism and ophthalmopathy. Overall study results and limits: Ophthalmopathy and stable hyperthyroidism were told apart by a 13 V-J model. Most expanded thyroid clonotypes above 0.001 recurred in blood.

This clonotype was recorded at least ten times. Its antigen is undetermined. V shed 3 bases, J shed 6 bases, and the junction held 10 bases outside the gene matches. The CDR3 covers 16 residues. Amplification of TCR beta CDR3 regions used RNA as the template. Carried out on the TCR CDR3, a first-round RT-PCR used the HTBI primer set. Each CDR3 protein is one row after TCRdb ran MiXCR on the multiplex PCR reads. The profile shows a few hundred thousand distinct CDR3 sequences, over 15% of them singletons. Sample: blood. The sequence came from a woman in her thirties or forties with Graves' ophthalmopathy. The chain uses TRBV12-3 or TRBV12-4 and TRBJ2-2; TRBD2 aligns across 7 bases. CDR3: CASSFGGRARAGELFF. DNA for the CDR3: TGTGCCAGCAGTTTCGGGGGGAGGGCCCGGGCCGGGGAGCTGTTTTTT.